Given below is one TCR beta chain in context. The antigen is undetermined. Each 10 ml fresh peripheral blood draw supplied the PBMCs. Template material for amplifying TCR beta CDR3 regions consisted of RNA transcripts. An initial round of RT-PCR targeting the TCR CDR3 relied on the HTBI primer set. TCRdb processed the multiplex PCR reads anew with MiXCR; each CDR3 protein has one entry. This sample carries nearly 750,000 distinct CDR3 sequences, approximately 36% of them seen once, and the ten largest clones take less than 35%. The sample belongs to a study of T cells in Graves' hyperthyroidism and ophthalmopathy. The overall study: Sampling of peripheral blood happened at initial diagnosis, prior to any treatment.

The CDR3 sequence is 14 residues long. Deletions cut 2 bases from V and 0 bases from J, with 7 bases between. The germline CDR1 and CDR2 sequences are MDHEN and SYDVKM. Study-wide points: Prediction of ophthalmopathy progression came a median 6.5 months pre-onset.

The chain joins TRBV28 to TRBJ1-1; D remains ambiguous. The sample consisted of blood. This clonotype was sampled from a woman aged 40 to 55 with Graves' hyperthyroidism. DNA of the CDR3: TGTGCCAGCAGTTTAGAGACCGTGAACACTGAAGCTTTCTTT. It encodes CASSLETVNTEAFF.